This T cell receptor beta chain is drawn from a study of beta chain features in type 1 diabetes. Expressed TCRB transcripts got sequenced, as all isolated RNA was reverse transcribed. Profiled with immunoSEQ multiplex PCR; TCRdb holds only in-frame clones, not every one. Here the sample spans around 130,000 clones, 15% to 20% being singletons. With regard to this clone: Its specificity is not known.

Germline V gene sequence: CDR1 SGHAT, CDR2 FQNNGV. This CDR3 contains 16 residues. The V and J ends lost 1 base and 1 base respectively, with 11 bases between them. Markers CD45RO/CCR7/CD25/CD127/CD95/CD27 served to sort CD4+ naive, central memory, regulatory and stem cell-like memory cells. Regarding the study as a whole: People with Type 1 diabetes carried modestly yet significantly shorter TCRB CDR3s in all four CD4+ subsets. For type 1 diabetes patients, VDJ junctions showed fewer insertions and more deletions. The naive, central memory and Treg TCRB repertoires showed an apparent similarity that was greater among patients than among healthy donors.

The V and J genes are TRBV11-2 and TRBJ1-3, with D possibly TRBD1 on 5 matching bases. The sample consisted of central memory CD4+ T cells from blood. The source of this sequence is a man aged 25-45 years with type 1 diabetes. As DNA, the CDR3 is TGTGCCAGCAGCTTAGGCTTGAGGGGTTCTGGAAACACCATATATTTT. Its protein is CASSLGLRGSGNTIYF.